This T cell receptor beta chain was observed in a study of T cells after yellow fever vaccination. Whole-study findings and limits: Post-booster repertoires again held most primary-vaccination clones (roughly 95% CD4, around 90% CD8). The secondary response was weaker but peaked faster, day 5 versus 15. The CD4 compartment and the CD8 compartment contained a small share of clonotypes in common.

Via MiXCR, TCRdb re-called the 5' RACE reads, giving one row per CDR3 protein. Of under 150,000 distinct CDR3 sequences in the sample, 7.7% were seen once. In germline, CDR1 is DFQATT, CDR2 SNEGSKA (reference sequence). The CDR3 is made up of 14 amino acids. With 6 bases clipped from V and 10 bases from J, the junction kept 9 bases outside the gene matches. This clonotype occurred many times. Its antigen is undetermined. This chain connects TRBV20-1 to TRBJ1-6; 10 bases are a match to TRBD1. The source is a man in his thirties or forties who received the YFV17D yellow fever vaccine. Sequenced material: CD4+ T cells sorted from PBMCs, taken 5 days after the yellow fever booster vaccination. The CDR3 reads CSASPGTGDSPLHF. CDR3 DNA sequence: TGCAGTGCCTCCCCCGGGACAGGGGACTCACCCCTCCACTTT.